The 23 T cell receptor beta chains listed next were all sequenced from one sample in a study of human T cells and chemical hapten exposure. TCRdb reanalysed the RACE reads using MiXCR and keeps one entry per CDR3 protein. Among under 100,000 distinct CDR3 sequences, 11% were seen once, and the ten largest hold approximately 3.3%. Stated time point: patch test 2, 6 weeks after DPC sensitization. Noted treatment: therapeutic diphenylcyclopropenone sensitization with weekly scalp DPC. The source material was whole blood, sampled in connection with sensitization to the hapten diphenylcyclopropenone (DPC). The receptors come from a woman in her thirties or forties with alopecia areata. Some clones in this sample may be carry-over from other donors' samples.

This chain's CDR3 is CASSSDQQGQNTGELFF. In DNA form, the CDR3 reads TGCGCCAGCAGCTCGGACCAACAGGGGCAGAACACCGGGGAGCTGTTTTTT. The chain has TRBV5-1 and TRBJ2-2; 7 bases agree with TRBD1. There are 17 residues in the CDR3. The V and J ends lost 3 bases and 1 base, in that order; junction bases with no gene match: 9. Germline CDR1 reads SGHRS; CDR2 reads YFSETQ.

The chain's CDR3 is CASSPGLAGVTDTQYF. The CDR3 DNA is TGTGCCAGCAGCCCGGGACTAGCGGGAGTCACAGATACGCAGTATTTT. The chain couples TRBV11-3 to TRBJ2-3; TRBD2 matches 14 bases. CDR3 length equals 16 residues. The V segment lost 5 bases and the J segment 2 bases; nucleotides outside the gene matches: 3. The germline gives CDR1 SGHNT, CDR2 YENEEA. Full variable domain (outside the CDR3, taken from reference TRBV11-3 and TRBJ2-3): EAGVVQSPRYKIIEKKQPVAFWCNPISGHNTLYWYLQNLGQGPELLIRYENEEAVDDSQLPKDRFSAERLKGVDSTLKIQPAELGDSAVYLCASSPGLAGVTDTQYFGPGTRLTVL.

With respect to this clonotype: One junction end disagrees with the germline gene, perhaps due to a read error. The chain couples TRBV7-2 to TRBJ2-4; 13 bases align to TRBD2. CDR1 and CDR2 (germline): SGHTA, FQGNSA. This CDR3 has 15 amino acids. The CDR3 DNA sequence: TGTGCCAGCGGCTTGACTAGCGGGGGGAGAAACATTCAGTACTTC. This gives the protein CASGLTSGGRNIQYF. The variable domain in full, completed from reference TRBV7-2 and TRBJ2-4, reads GAGVSQSPSNKVTEKGKDVELRCDPISGHTALYWYRQSLGQGLEFLIYFQGNSAPDKSGLPSDRFSAERTGGSVSTLTIQRTQQEDSAVYLCASGLTSGGRNIQYFGAGTRLSVL.

This clonotype showed up just a few times. The chain carries TRBV6-2 or TRBV6-3 and TRBJ1-5, with D possibly matching TRBD1 (5 bases). Trimming removed 1 base at V and 7 bases at J, with 11 bases between. The germline V gene encodes CDR1 MNHEY and CDR2 SVGEGT. CDR3 length: 14 amino acids. The CDR3 bases are TGTGCCAGCAGTTACTGGGGGGAAGCCCAGCCCCAGCATTTT. This codes for CASSYWGEAQPQHF.

This clonotype has more than one count but fewer than ten. This sequence joins TRBV29-1 and TRBJ1-2; unclear D gene. V lost 2 bases, J lost 1 base, and 8 bases lay in between. This CDR3 has 13 residues. In germline, CDR1 is SQVTM, CDR2 ANQGSEA. The CDR3 reads CSVEPPDNYGYTF. For the CDR3, the DNA is TGCAGCGTTGAACCGCCAGATAACTATGGCTACACCTTC.

This clonotype was seen repeatedly, ten times or more. V is TRBV6-2 or TRBV6-3 and J is TRBJ2-5; no clear D gene. The CDR3 is 13 amino acids. Germline loops: CDR1 MNHEY, CDR2 SVGEGT. V was shortened by 8 bases and J by 1 base, with 11 bases between the two germline ends. The CDR3 is CASRVPAQETQYF. The CDR3 bases are TGTGCCAGCCGCGTTCCGGCCCAAGAGACCCAGTACTTC.

This clonotype occurred a few times. The chain is built from TRBV4-3 and TRBJ1-1; a weak D match, TRBD1 (6 bases). Trimming removed 1 base at V and 11 bases at J, with 17 bases between. In germline, CDR1 is LGHNA, CDR2 YSLEER. CDR3 length: 14 amino acids. DNA of the CDR3: TGCGCCAGCAGCCAAGCAGTACAGGTGGGGGCGGCTTTCTTT. Its translation: CASSQAVQVGAAFF.

The table lists this clonotype with many counts. This sequence joins TRBV6-1 and TRBJ1-1; D is unresolved. This CDR3 spans 14 amino acids. Germline V gene lookup returns CDR1 MNHNS and CDR2 SASEGT. V was cut by 6 bases and J by 5 bases, with 16 bases left in between. CDR3 amino acids: CASSVDRHRTEAFF. The CDR3 DNA is TGTGCCAGCAGCGTGGACCGTCATAGGACTGAAGCTTTCTTT.

V usage is TRBV5-1 and J usage is TRBJ2-1; 7 nucleotides agree with TRBD2. Germline V gene sequence: CDR1 SGHRS, CDR2 YFSETQ. V gave up 5 bases and J gave up 0 bases; unmatched junction bases: 2. CDR3 length: 14 amino acids. The CDR3 DNA follows: TGCGCCAGCAGGCTAGCGGACTCCTACAATGAGCAGTTCTTC. Protein: CASRLADSYNEQFF. The full variable domain, rest sourced from reference TRBV5-1 and TRBJ2-1, is KAGVTQTPRYLIKTRGQQVTLSCSPISGHRSVSWYQQTPGQGLQFLFEYFSETQRNKGNFPGRFSGRQFSNSRSEMNVSTLELGDSALYLCASRLADSYNEQFFGPGTRLTVL.

The chain couples TRBV5-1 to TRBJ1-1; 7 nucleotides line up with TRBD1. Germline CDR1 is SGHRS and CDR2 is YFSETQ. This CDR3 is 17 amino acids long. Losses at the gene ends were 2 bases for V and 0 bases for J; bases not matched to a gene: 10. CDR3 sequence: CASSLRQGGVVNTEAFF. The DNA for the CDR3 is TGCGCCAGCAGCTTACGACAGGGAGGAGTGGTGAACACTGAAGCTTTCTTT. Full variable domain (missing parts from reference TRBV5-1 and TRBJ1-1): KAGVTQTPRYLIKTRGQQVTLSCSPISGHRSVSWYQQTPGQGLQFLFEYFSETQRNKGNFPGRFSGRQFSNSRSEMNVSTLELGDSALYLCASSLRQGGVVNTEAFFGQGTRLTVV.

This clonotype was found once. The chain uses TRBV3-1 and TRBJ2-3, with 9 bases lining up with TRBD2. The CDR3 is 16 amino acids. With V trimmed by 6 bases and J by 6 bases, 13 bases remained unmatched. Germline V lookup: CDR1 LGHDT, CDR2 YNNKEL (reference sequence). CDR3 amino acids: CASSQTLRGGADTQYF. In nucleotides, the CDR3 is TGTGCCAGCAGTCAGACGTTGCGGGGGGGCGCGGATACGCAGTATTTT.

This clonotype was found many times. At one end the junction does not follow the germline gene, possibly because of a read error. In DNA form, the CDR3 reads TGTGCCAGCAGTTCTGGGACGGTCCAGGACTTC. This encodes CASSSGTVQDF. The V and J genes are TRBV12-3 or TRBV12-4 and TRBJ2-4; D might be TRBD1 or TRBD2, each matching 5 bases. The CDR3 loop spans 11 amino acids.

Note on this clonotype: The CDR3 carries no conserved terminal phenylalanine or tryptophan, so it likely arises from a read error. The chain recombines TRBV7-9 with TRBJ2-1, with TRBD2 matching over 7 bases. Germline V gives CDR1 SEHNR, CDR2 FQNEAQ (reference sequence). The V and J ends lost 4 bases and 1 base, in that order; junction bases with no gene match: 1. The CDR3 runs 14 residues. The CDR3 spells CASSSGGSYNEQFS. The CDR3 DNA sequence: TGTGCCAGCAGCTCCGGGGGGTCCTACAATGAGCAGTTCTCC.

This clonotype was detected many times. The V gene is TRBV3-1, the J gene TRBJ1-3; D not resolved. The germline gives CDR1 LGHDT, CDR2 YNNKEL (reference sequence). Trimming left V 4 bases short and J 4 bases short, with 5 bases between. CDR3 length equals 12 residues. The CDR3 DNA reads TGTGCCAGCAGCCGTGCCGGAAACACCATATATTTT. It translates to CASSRAGNTIYF.

There are many counts of this clonotype. The chain employs TRBV6-5 and TRBJ1-1, with unresolved D. The CDR3 loop spans 13 amino acids. The germline CDR1 and CDR2 sequences are MNHEY and SVGAGI. Trimming shortened V by 6 bases and J by 4 bases, and 12 bases separated the two germline ends. The CDR3 sequence is CASSQGLGTEAFF. The CDR3 DNA reads as TGTGCCAGCAGCCAAGGCCTCGGCACTGAAGCTTTCTTT.

This clonotype was observed many times. The V call is TRBV12-3 or TRBV12-4, the J call TRBJ1-5, with a tentative D call TRBD1 (5 bases). The CDR3 runs to 15 residues. V was shortened by 1 base and J by 2 bases, with 9 bases between the two germline ends. CDR3 amino acids: CASSLGGVGNQPQHF. DNA for the CDR3: TGTGCCAGCAGTTTAGGAGGGGTCGGCAATCAGCCCCAGCATTTT.

The chain is built from TRBV27 and TRBJ1-1; D gene ambiguous. Germline CDR1 MNHEY, CDR2 SMNVEV (reference sequence). The CDR3 covers 14 residues. Trimming stripped 5 bases from V and 3 bases from J, with 13 bases between. DNA of the CDR3: TGTGCCAGCAGTAAAACGTGGGGTGACACTGAAGCTTTCTTT. Protein sequence: CASSKTWGDTEAFF.

This clonotype was counted between two and nine times. V and J are TRBV20-1 and TRBJ2-5; D gene uncertain. In germline, CDR1 is DFQATT, CDR2 SNEGSKA (reference sequence). V shed 0 bases and J shed 5 bases, with 13 bases lying between them. This CDR3 is built from 14 residues. The DNA of the CDR3 is TGCAGTGCTAGAGATTTGAGGTTGGGGGAGACCCAGTACTTC. Its translation is CSARDLRLGETQYF.

This clonotype has a count of ten or more. The gene calls are TRBV20-1 and TRBJ2-1; possibly TRBD2 for D (6 bases). Trimming removed 6 bases from V and 6 bases from J, with 18 bases in between. The CDR3 loop spans 14 amino acids. CDR1 and CDR2 (germline): DFQATT, SNEGSKA (reference sequence). The DNA of the CDR3 is TGCAGTGCCCACCTTCGGCGGACTATCAATGAGCAGTTCTTC. This encodes CSAHLRRTINEQFF.

This clonotype has more than one count but fewer than ten. This chain uses TRBV30 with TRBJ1-2; 11 bases align to TRBD1. Germline V CDR1 and CDR2: GTSNPN, SVGIG (reference sequence). This CDR3 has 13 residues. The junction had 3 bases not matched to a gene; V was cut back by 3 bases and J by 6 bases. CDR3 residues: CAWREDRGHGYTF. The CDR3 region has the DNA TGTGCCTGGAGGGAGGACAGGGGGCATGGCTACACCTTC.

This clonotype was found a few times. This chain connects TRBV20-1 to TRBJ2-7; no clear D. V gave up 3 bases and J gave up 9 bases, with 12 bases separating them. Germline-derived CDR1 and CDR2 are DFQATT and SNEGSKA (reference sequence). The CDR3 consists of 11 residues. Written as DNA, the CDR3 is TGCAGTGCTAGTTTGGGTCCCGGGCAGTACTTC. This gives the protein CSASLGPGQYF.

The table lists this clonotype with many counts. The J gene is TRBJ2-7, the V gene TRBV7-2; D not resolved. Germline V gives CDR1 SGHTA, CDR2 FQGNSA. This CDR3 region has 14 residues. Trimming cost V 5 bases and J 3 bases, with 14 bases left between them. CDR3: CASSLFRTGYEQYF. The CDR3 DNA is TGTGCCAGCAGCCTCTTCAGGACGGGCTACGAGCAGTACTTC.

The V gene is TRBV21-1, the J gene TRBJ2-7; TRBD2 was called by the table and not checked on the DNA. TRBV21-1 is a pseudogene segment. This CDR3 is 18 amino acids long. The CDR3 spells CASSKEASGGPSSYEQYF. CDR3 DNA: TGTGCCAGCAGCAAAGAGGCTAGCGGGGGCCCTTCCTCCTACGAGCAGTACTTC.